This T cell receptor beta chain was recorded in a study of T cells in Graves' hyperthyroidism and ophthalmopathy (dated by TCRdb to between 2019 and 2020). The study in broad terms: Peripheral blood samples were taken at initial diagnosis, before any treatment was given. TCR V-J signatures able to tell the groups apart were searched for in a discovery cohort of 100 patients, of whom more than 40 had Graves' ophthalmopathy and around 56 had stable Graves' hyperthyroidism. Following sampling, methimazole starting at 30 mg daily was given to hyperthyroidism patients, and high-dose intravenous methylprednisolone was given to ophthalmopathy patients. The 100 discovery patients were divided at random into training and test sets in a 7:3 ratio. Thyroid tissue and blood T-cell repertoires from six Graves' hyperthyroidism patients were also compared in the study. Prospective prediction of ophthalmopathy was tested in an independent validation cohort consisting of under 20 hyperthyroidism patients and around 16 patients who later progressed to ophthalmopathy. The paper reports TCR Vbeta CDR3 sequencing of more than 120 peripheral blood samples: 43 ophthalmopathy, approximately 74 hyperthyroidism and around 17 progressor patients. The paper as a whole reports these results and caveats: In cross-validation, a model built on a 13 V-J signature told ophthalmopathy apart from stable hyperthyroidism with under 90% sensitivity and around 84% specificity, and in testing the same model reached 80%/75%. Sample size was not statistically predetermined, and investigators were not blinded to group allocation. During validation, the model predicted progression to ophthalmopathy a median of around 6 months ahead of onset, with 70.59% sensitivity and roughly 72% specificity. Most expanded thyroid clonotypes (frequency above 0.001) were also detected in blood, a finding suggesting that blood repertoires may reflect thyroid immune responses.

Hyperthyroidism patients were newly diagnosed, had a disease duration of under 2 months, and were aged 18 to 65 years. Any patient with an uncontrolled infection, another autoimmune disease, pregnancy or lactation was excluded. Diagnoses relied on clinical symptoms, serum thyroxine and TRAb, thyroid ultrasound and orbital computed tomography. For progressor patients, blood was drawn at the first diagnosis of hyperthyroidism, before any ophthalmopathy symptoms had appeared. PBMCs were isolated from more than 9 ml of fresh peripheral blood by Ficoll-Paque density gradient centrifugation. Progressor patients were first diagnosed with Graves' hyperthyroidism and then developed ophthalmopathy during follow-up. Total RNA was extracted with Trizol reagent, and quality was checked on an Agilent 2100 Bioanalyzer. This clonotype was counted ten times or more. Its antigen remains unidentified. No base qualities exist here, and no much larger clone lies one base off it.

TCR beta CDR3 regions were amplified from RNA transcripts. The TCR CDR3 was subjected to a first round of RT-PCR using the HTBI primer set and the Qiagen OneStep RT-PCR kit. Libraries were constructed in a second round of multiplex PCR, after which size selection and purification were carried out. Libraries were sequenced paired-end with 100 bp reads on an Illumina HiSeq2000. The study's own analysis went as follows. SOAPnuke was used to process the raw data, removing reads that contained adapters or uncalled bases, had a mean Phred below 15, or lacked an exact match to the constant primer or identifier. COPE v1.2.5 was used to merge the high-quality paired reads, and each unique nucleotide sequence was defined as a clonotype. MiTCR v1.1 was used to align clonotypes to the IMGT TRBV, TRBD and TRBJ reference segments. The analysis was restricted to V-J combinations with a frequency above 0.0001, which together covered just over 98% of the repertoires. A TCS score was defined as the ratio of F50 (clonal expansion) to E x V (chaos), with BLOSUM62-based TCRdist applied between CDR3 peptides within each V-J. Welch's t-statistics and random forest reduced some 510 V-J features to 13, which were used in a naive Bayes classifier (R e1071). TCRdb itself trimmed the public reads at Q25 with fastp, ran MiXCR and retained productive beta chains. Rows with a matching CDR3 protein are joined into one entry that keeps the most common DNA and genes. The V and J calls here are based on TCRdb, not the publication. The sample table shows about 130,000 distinct CDR3 sequences, and 22% are seen once. Roughly 71% of the sample comes from the top ten.

Spanning cysteine to phenylalanine, the CDR3 consists of 17 amino acids. The read is trimmed to its CDR3 DNA, 51 bases read in frame from base 1. Deletion took 0 bases off V and 0 bases off J, with a span of 14 bases between the germline ends. CDR1 and CDR2 were assigned from the germline V gene (reference sequence) as DFQATT and SNEGSKA. This clonotype was obtained from a woman between 45 and 65 years old with Graves' hyperthyroidism that later progressed to Graves' ophthalmopathy. The chain uses TRBV20-1 and TRBJ1-4; the D gene is perhaps TRBD1, on 6 matching bases. Material: blood. The CDR3: CSARDRRGGTTNEKLFF. The base sequence is TGCAGTGCTAGAGATAGAAGGGGGGGGACAACTAATGAAAAACTGTTTTTT.